The 5 T cell receptor beta chains below come from one sample, sequenced in a study of shared clonotypes between healthy human individuals. Method: immunoSEQ multiplex PCR; TCRdb's copy keeps in-frame clones and lacks some. Among roughly 1,000,000 clones listed, 78% were seen once. Specimen: memory CD4+ T cells from PBMCs. Noted subset: CD45RA-negative fraction. The origin of the receptors is a young man in good health. Some clones in this sample may be carry-over from other donors' samples.

This sequence joins TRBV7-2 and TRBJ2-5; the match to TRBD2 covers 7 bases. The J call may be mistaken, given a closer DNA end match to TRBJ2-7. Germline V gene lookup returns CDR1 SGHTA and CDR2 FQGNSA. This CDR3 comprises 15 residues. The CDR3 spells CASSPVGSGTYEQYF. In nucleotides, the CDR3 is TGTGCCAGCAGCCCAGTCGGGAGCGGGACCTACGAGCAGTACTTC.

On this clone itself: At the DNA level, this CDR3 is encoded by other sequences in the same sample as well. The J gene is TRBJ2-5, the V gene TRBV14, with TRBD1 as a possible D gene (6 bases). V was trimmed by 2 bases and J by 4 bases, leaving 11 bases between them. There are 14 residues in the CDR3. CDR1 SGHDN and CDR2 FVKESK come from the germline V gene. CDR3 in DNA: TGTGCCAGCAGCCAAAACCGAGGGGGAGAGACCCAGTACTTC. Protein: CASSQNRGGETQYF.

There are a few counts of this clone. The chain uses TRBV5-4 and TRBJ2-1; D uncertain. The CDR3 totals 14 residues. Germline values: CDR1 SGHNT, CDR2 YYREEE (reference sequence). The germline V and J ends were trimmed by 4 bases and 4 bases, with 12 bases remaining between them. DNA of the CDR3: TGTGCCAGCAGCGCGGCCGGCGGATACAATGAGCAGTTCTTC. Protein: CASSAAGGYNEQFF.

This clone was found a few times. J is TRBJ1-1 and V is TRBV28; no definite D call. Deletions cut 4 bases from V and 4 bases from J, with 4 bases between. CDR1 is MDHEN, CDR2 SYDVKM, per germline. This CDR3 is 11 amino acids long. The CDR3 DNA reads as TGTGCCAGCAGTTCCTCCACTGAAGCTTTCTTT. Its translation: CASSSSTEAFF.

This clone was recorded once. The chain couples TRBV11-2 to TRBJ2-7; D perhaps matches TRBD1 (7 bases). CDR1 and CDR2 (germline): SGHAT, FQNNGV. This CDR3 region has 14 residues. V was clipped by 6 bases and J by 3 bases, with 15 bases between them. The CDR3 sequence: CASRLSGGSYEQYF. The DNA of the CDR3 is TGTGCCAGCAGGCTTTCAGGGGGGAGCTACGAGCAGTACTTC.